These 12 T cell receptor beta chains originate from one sample sequenced in a study of T cell repertoires in cytomegalovirus infection. No cognate antigen is known for these TCRs. TCRdb independently ran MiXCR on the reads; one entry per CDR3 protein. The sample yields 900,000 to 950,000 distinct CDR3 sequences, about a third seen once. Material: cultured CD8+ T cells from PBMCs, obtained from culture after CMV antigen stimulation. These receptors were obtained from a human donor in good health (CMV status not recorded). Some clones in this sample may be carry-over from other donors' samples.

This clonotype was observed a handful of times. The chain has TRBV27 and TRBJ1-1; D remains ambiguous. The germline V gene has CDR1 MNHEY and CDR2 SMNVEV (reference sequence). The V gene lost 6 bases and the J gene lost 0 bases, with 17 bases spanning the gap. The CDR3 contains 16 residues. CDR3 in amino acids: CASRITPVRMNTEAFF. CDR3 in DNA: TGTGCCAGCAGGATCACACCGGTACGCATGAACACTGAAGCTTTCTTT.

A few counts support this clonotype. J is TRBJ2-7 and V is TRBV3-1; 9 bases are shared with TRBD2. The V gene's germline CDR1 is LGHDT and CDR2 YNNKEL (reference sequence). This CDR3 has 16 residues. The V gene end was trimmed by 0 bases and the J gene end by 5 bases; junction bases not matched to a gene: 8. CDR3 amino acids: CASSQDISGGFNEQYF. The CDR3, as DNA: TGTGCCAGCAGCCAAGATATTAGCGGGGGATTTAACGAGCAGTACTTC.

The table lists this clonotype with many counts. V is TRBV7-9 and J is TRBJ2-5, with a possible D match to TRBD2 (5 bases). The germline V and J ends were trimmed by 6 bases and 5 bases, with 13 bases remaining between them. The CDR3 sequence is 13 residues long. Germline V gives CDR1 SEHNR, CDR2 FQNEAQ (reference sequence). The CDR3 protein is CASSLEGRETQYF. In DNA, the CDR3 is TGTGCCAGCAGTCTCGAGGGCAGGGAGACCCAGTACTTC.

In its sample, this clonotype was seen a few times. The chain is built from TRBV4-1 and TRBJ1-6, with TRBD1 as a possible D gene (6 bases). Germline lookup yields CDR1 MGHRA and CDR2 YSYEKL. V was shortened by 3 bases and J by 4 bases, with 10 bases between the two germline ends. This CDR3 comprises 15 residues. The CDR3 nucleotides read TGCGCCAGCAGCCAGCACAGGGATTATAATTCACCCCTCCACTTT. Amino acid sequence: CASSQHRDYNSPLHF.

This clonotype was seen a few times. The genes are TRBV2 and TRBJ2-3; D is ambiguous. The CDR3 is 16 amino acids. Germline CDR1 reads SNHLY; CDR2 reads FYNNEI. V gave up 3 bases and J gave up 3 bases, with 16 bases separating them. The CDR3 DNA reads TGTGCCAGCAGTGAGGGGAATGTTGCTTCGACAGATACGCAGTATTTT. Protein sequence: CASSEGNVASTDTQYF.

The gene calls are TRBV12-3 or TRBV12-4 and TRBJ2-7; D not resolved. The CDR3 sequence is 13 residues long. V lost 0 bases and J 2 bases, leaving 5 bases between the germline ends. The CDR3 spells CASSLAMTYEQYF. The DNA for the CDR3 is TGTGCCAGCAGTTTAGCGATGACCTACGAGCAGTACTTC.

The genes are TRBV19 and TRBJ1-6; no clear D. From germline, CDR1 is LNHDA and CDR2 SQIVND (reference sequence). V was trimmed by 3 bases and J by 5 bases, leaving 5 bases between them. The CDR3 length is 13 residues. CDR3 region: CASSIVDNSPLHF. For the CDR3, the DNA is TGTGCCAGTAGTATCGTTGATAATTCACCCCTCCACTTT.

The sample holds a few counts of this clonotype. The J gene is TRBJ2-7, the V gene TRBV27, with D perhaps matching TRBD2 (6 bases). The germline gives CDR1 MNHEY, CDR2 SMNVEV (reference sequence). The V and J ends lost 5 bases and 2 bases respectively, with 16 bases between them. The CDR3 is 15 amino acids. The CDR3 region is CASSLRLAVPYEQYF. The CDR3 DNA is TGTGCCAGCAGTCTTCGGTTAGCGGTACCCTACGAGCAGTACTTC.

This rearrangement joins TRBV7-9 to TRBJ2-7; D unresolved. This CDR3 comprises 13 residues. Germline CDR1 is SEHNR and CDR2 is FQNEAQ (reference sequence). CDR3 bases: TGTGCCAGCAGTCTGAGTAGCTCCTACGACCAGTACGTC. It is translated as CASSLSSSYDQYV.

This clonotype was detected a few times. V usage is TRBV7-6 and J usage is TRBJ1-4; 9 nucleotides align to TRBD1. The CDR3 is 18 amino acids. Germline V lookup: CDR1 SGHVS, CDR2 FNYEAQ. With 0 bases clipped from V and 6 bases from J, the junction kept 11 bases outside the gene matches. CDR3 amino acids: CASSLAAPGTGQYEKLFF. The CDR3 nucleotides are TGTGCCAGCAGCTTAGCAGCTCCGGGGACAGGGCAATATGAAAAACTGTTTTTT.

Of note for this clonotype: The conserved closing phenylalanine or tryptophan is absent in this CDR3, likely reflecting a read error. The chain has TRBV6-2 or TRBV6-3 and TRBJ2-2; 7 positions agree with TRBD1. This CDR3 region has 14 residues. Per the germline V gene, CDR1 is MNHEY and CDR2 is SVGEGT. Unmatched junction bases numbered 8, after V lost 10 bases and J lost 3 bases. CDR3 region: CATTGTADTGELFS. CDR3 bases: TGTGCCACCACCGGGACAGCGGACACCGGGGAGCTGTTTTCT.

CDR3 in amino acids: CASSLGDTYYEQYF. The CDR3 DNA follows: TGTGCCAGCAGCTTAGGGGACACCTACTACGAGCAGTACTTC. V usage is TRBV7-9 and J usage is TRBJ2-7, with D perhaps matching TRBD1 (6 bases). In germline, CDR1 is SEHNR, CDR2 FQNEAQ (reference sequence). CDR3 length: 14 residues. The ends were cut back, 1 base at V and 3 bases at J, with 10 bases in the middle.